What follows is one T cell receptor (beta chain) and its context. These data come from a study of identical twins. TCRdb redid the calling of the 5' RACE reads with MiXCR, one entry per CDR3 protein. The sample lists some 730,000 distinct CDR3 sequences; 15% to 20% were seen once. Another study also made use of these data, one on T cells expressing NK-cell markers. From that report: From sorted CD3+CD56+NKG2C+, CD3+CD56+NKG2C- and CD3+CD56-NKG2C+ T cells came the TCR beta repertoires.

This sequence originates from a woman aged 18-29 years in good health. Sequencing was done on a sample of PBMCs.

CDR3 sequence: CASSLLSLSSYEQYF. CDR3 DNA sequence: TGTGCCAGCAGCTTATTATCTTTGTCCTCCTACGAGCAGTACTTC. This chain joins TRBV7-9 and TRBJ2-7; no definite D call. Germline-derived CDR1 and CDR2 are SEHNR and FQNEAQ (reference sequence). The CDR3 is 15 amino acids. Trimming pared 2 bases from V and 0 bases from J, leaving 11 bases between.